A selection of T cell receptor beta chains follows, all from one sample in a study of T cells in tumors after PD-1 blockade. Assay: immunoSEQ multiplex PCR; the TCRdb copy retains only in-frame clones and omits some. The sample has around 34,000 clones; approximately 73% are singletons. This specimen consisted of PBMCs, obtained after anti-PD-1 treatment. These receptors were taken from a human donor with basal cell carcinoma. Both conserved end residues are part of each CDR3. The order of the fields is CDR3 DNA, CDR3 protein, D gene, V gene, clone size, J gene. A D gene is named only where the DNA matches it firmly. The size field is filled for only some rows; it gives once, few, many or a size class.

DNA: TGTGCCAGCACCCAGAGGGCAATCGACACTTCTGGGGCCAACGTCCTGACTTTC
CDR3: CASTQRAIDTSGANVLTF
D: NA
V: TRBV7-9
size: once
J: TRBJ2-6

DNA: TGTGCCAGCAGCTTACGAGGGGGACTTAATCAGCCCCAGCATTTT
CDR3: CASSLRGGLNQPQHF
D: NA
V: TRBV7-2
size: NA
J: TRBJ1-5

DNA: TGTGCCAGCAGCGGATCCGGGACAGAGAATTCACCCCTCCACTTT
CDR3: CASSGSGTENSPLHF
D: TRBD1
V: TRBV7-8
size: NA
J: TRBJ1-6

DNA: TGTGCCAGCAGCCAAGTAGATCGGGTCCTTAATGAAAAACTGTTTTTT
CDR3: CASSQVDRVLNEKLFF
D: NA
V: TRBV4-2
size: NA
J: TRBJ1-4

DNA: TGTGCCAGCAGCCTAGACACACGCACAGATACGCAGTATTTT
CDR3: CASSLDTRTDTQYF
D: NA
V: TRBV27
size: NA
J: TRBJ2-3

DNA: TGTGCCAGTAAAACTTTGGGGACAGGGGACACTGAAGCTTTCTTT
CDR3: CASKTLGTGDTEAFF
D: TRBD1
V: TRBV19
size: NA
J: TRBJ1-1

DNA: TGTGCCAGCTCGGTACAAGGAGAGGTCGCTACGGACATTCAGTACTTC
CDR3: CASSVQGEVATDIQYF
D: NA
V: TRBV18
size: NA
J: TRBJ2-4

DNA: TGTGCCAGCAGTACCAGTACAGGGGGCGAGCAGTACTTC
CDR3: CASSTSTGGEQYF
D: TRBD1
V: TRBV7-9
size: few
J: TRBJ2-7

DNA: TGTGCCAGTAGCGGGGACAGCAAAACCAAGACCCAGTACTTC
CDR3: CASSGDSKTKTQYF
D: TRBD1
V: TRBV19
size: NA
J: TRBJ2-5

DNA: TGCAGCGTGGAGGTTGGAAACACCATATATTTT
CDR3: CSVEVGNTIYF
D: NA
V: TRBV29-1
size: NA
J: TRBJ1-3